This T cell receptor beta chain came from a study of T cells in localized non-small cell lung cancer. The study's findings and limits: Blood T cell density predicted longer survival; adjacent-lung clonality, shorter. Adjacent lung tissue had a median roughly 55 of the top 100 clones found in the tumor. Uninvolved nearby lung showed the greatest T cell clonality, exceeding that found in tumor.

Germline V lookup: CDR1 LNHDA, CDR2 SQIVND (reference sequence). There are 12 residues in the CDR3. The V and J ends lost 7 bases and 5 bases respectively, with 11 bases between them. About this clone: Its antigen is unknown.

Libraries were prepared by immunoSEQ multiplex PCR; TCRdb keeps only in-frame clonotypes and omits some of them. The table lists approximately 9,000 clones, just over 90% of them singletons. This chain links TRBV19 with TRBJ1-1; D gene unclear. The sequencing used peripheral blood, collected before any cancer treatment. This receptor was obtained from a woman between 40 and 69 years old with stage I squamous cell lung carcinoma. CDR3 sequence (DNA): TGTGCCAGTACGGGCGGGAGGACTGAAGCTTTCTTT. It specifies CASTGGRTEAFF.